The 19 T cell receptor beta chains below were found in one sample sequenced in a study of blood T cell repertoires in COVID-19. Libraries were prepared by immunoSEQ multiplex PCR; TCRdb keeps only in-frame clonotypes and omits some of them. The sample holds roughly 250,000 clones, about nine tenths seen once. Sample: peripheral blood. These receptors were obtained from a man between 60 and 75 years old who had recovered from COVID-19.

V and J are TRBV6-5 and TRBJ1-2, with D maybe TRBD1 (6 bases). V shed 0 bases and J shed 2 bases, with 10 bases lying between them. CDR1 MNHEY and CDR2 SVGAGI come from the germline V gene. There are 15 residues in the CDR3. The CDR3 protein is CASSYSQGLNYGYTF. In DNA form, the CDR3 reads TGTGCCAGCAGTTACTCACAGGGTTTAAACTATGGCTACACCTTC.

This sequence joins TRBV14 and TRBJ1-1, with TRBD1 as a possible D gene (5 bases). Trimming left V 4 bases short and J 5 bases short, with 14 bases between. The CDR3 covers 14 residues. Germline V gene lookup returns CDR1 SGHDN and CDR2 FVKESK. The CDR3 DNA is TGTGCCAGCAGCCGGGCGGGGGTTGAAACTGAAGCTTTCTTT. Protein product: CASSRAGVETEAFF.

V usage is TRBV19 and J usage is TRBJ2-1, with 11 bases aligning to TRBD2. After removal of 0 bases from V and 4 bases from J, the junction contained 8 bases not matched to a gene. This CDR3 is 18 amino acids long. CDR1 is LNHDA and CDR2 is SQIVND in the germline V gene (reference sequence). CDR3 DNA sequence: TGTGCCAGTAGTATAGATCTACCAACTAGCGGGGGTTACAATGAGCAGTTCTTC. Its protein product is CASSIDLPTSGGYNEQFF. Combining the CDR3 with reference TRBV19 and TRBJ2-1 gives the whole variable domain DGGITQSPKYLFRKEGQNVTLSCEQNLNHDAMYWYRQDPGQGLRLIYYSQIVNDFQKGDIAEGYSVSREKKESFPLTVTSAQKNPTAFYLCASSIDLPTSGGYNEQFFGPGTRLTVL.

In its sample, this clone was seen once. The V gene is TRBV7-8, the J gene TRBJ2-5, with D possibly matching TRBD2 (6 bases). Deletions cut 7 bases from V and 1 base from J, with 22 bases between. Germline V gene data show CDR1 as SGHVS and CDR2 as FQNEAQ. CDR3 length equals 17 residues. The chain's CDR3 is CASTPTPSKRAQETQYF. The CDR3 nucleotides read TGTGCCAGCACCCCCACCCCTTCTAAGCGGGCCCAAGAGACCCAGTACTTC.

V gene TRBV6-5 combines with J gene TRBJ2-1; D not resolved. This CDR3 spans 14 amino acids. Germline loops: CDR1 MNHEY, CDR2 SVGAGI. The V and J ends lost 0 bases and 10 bases respectively, with 13 bases between them. The CDR3 loop reads CASSYSGRVEEQFF. In DNA, the CDR3 is TGTGCCAGCAGTTACTCAGGCCGGGTTGAGGAGCAGTTCTTC.

This chain joins TRBV19 and TRBJ1-6; 7 nucleotides agree with TRBD1. The CDR3 covers 17 residues. The V gene end was trimmed by 7 bases and the J gene end by 2 bases; junction bases not matched to a gene: 11. The germline V gene encodes CDR1 LNHDA and CDR2 SQIVND (reference sequence). The CDR3 DNA reads as TGTGCCAGTATTCTGGCCCACGACAGGGCCTATAATTCACCCCTCCACTTT. It specifies CASILAHDRAYNSPLHF.

This sequence joins TRBV21-1 and TRBJ1-2; the table's D call TRBD1 went unverified against the DNA. TRBV21-1 is a listed pseudogene. This CDR3 is 12 amino acids long. DNA of the CDR3: TGTGCCAGCACCATAAGGACAGCTTGCTACACCTTC. It codes for CASTIRTACYTF.

The rearrangement uses TRBV27 and TRBJ2-1; 10 bases map to TRBD1. The CDR3 length is 16 residues. J was trimmed by 4 bases and V by 7 bases; bases with no gene match: 10. Germline CDR1 is MNHEY and CDR2 is SMNVEV (reference sequence). CDR3 region: CASMNRPGQGYNEQFF. The CDR3 DNA reads TGTGCCAGCATGAATCGTCCGGGACAGGGGTACAATGAGCAGTTCTTC.

The chain uses TRBV12-3 or TRBV12-4 and TRBJ2-2; 9 bases line up with TRBD1. The CDR3 extends over 13 amino acids. The trim removed 8 bases at V and 4 bases at J, leaving 2 bases unmatched. This chain's CDR3 is CASGTGFTGELFF. CDR3 sequence (DNA): TGTGCCAGCGGGACAGGGTTCACCGGGGAGCTGTTTTTT.

The CDR3 DNA reads as TGTGCCAGTAGGGATGGGAGGGGAAGCTCCTACGAGCAGTACTTC. Its translation is CASRDGRGSSYEQYF. The V call is TRBV19, the J call TRBJ2-7, with 7 bases that match TRBD2. With V trimmed by 6 bases and J by 0 bases, 8 bases remained unmatched. The CDR3 extends over 15 amino acids. Germline lookup yields CDR1 LNHDA and CDR2 SQIVND (reference sequence). Supplemented by reference TRBV19 and TRBJ2-7, the full variable domain reads DGGITQSPKYLFRKEGQNVTLSCEQNLNHDAMYWYRQDPGQGLRLIYYSQIVNDFQKGDIAEGYSVSREKKESFPLTVTSAQKNPTAFYLCASRDGRGSSYEQYFGPGTRLTVT.

The chain carries TRBV28 and TRBJ2-7; 13 bases align to TRBD2. The V gene end was trimmed by 4 bases and the J gene end by 1 base; junction bases not matched to a gene: 4. The V gene's germline CDR1 is MDHEN and CDR2 SYDVKM. The CDR3 spans 16 residues. This CDR3 is CASSYLGLAGSYEQYF. Here the CDR3 DNA reads TGTGCCAGCAGTTACCTGGGACTAGCGGGGTCCTACGAGCAGTACTTC.

The rearrangement links TRBV6-2 or TRBV6-3 to TRBJ1-3, with 8 bases identical to TRBD1. J lost 2 bases, V lost 6 bases, and 9 bases had no gene match. The CDR3 length is 16 residues. The V gene's germline CDR1 is MNHEY and CDR2 SVGEGT. The CDR3 sequence: CASSHGDRSTGNTIYF. The CDR3, as DNA: TGTGCCAGCAGCCATGGGGACAGGTCAACTGGAAACACCATATATTTT.

V and J are TRBV7-2 and TRBJ2-3; weak D call: TRBD2 (6 bases). The germline CDR1 and CDR2 sequences are SGHTA and FQGNSA. The CDR3 covers 16 residues. Trimming pared 2 bases from V and 3 bases from J, leaving 15 bases between. CDR3 sequence reads: CASSLTASTRTDTQYF. The CDR3 DNA sequence: TGTGCCAGCAGCTTAACGGCATCGACTAGGACAGATACGCAGTATTTT.

This chain links TRBV9 with TRBJ1-4, with TRBD1 matching 7 bases. CDR1 is SGDLS and CDR2 is YYNGEE in the germline V gene. V shed 4 bases and J 4 bases; nucleotides not matched to a gene: 7. The CDR3 has 15 amino acids. CDR3 nucleotides: TGTGCCAGCAGCATTGAGGGGGCCCGTAATGAAAAACTGTTTTTT. As protein: CASSIEGARNEKLFF. The full variable domain, its missing parts supplied by reference TRBV9 and TRBJ1-4, is DSGVTQTPKHLITATGQRVTLRCSPRSGDLSVYWYQQSLDQGLQFLIQYYNGEERAKGNILERFSAQQFPDLHSELNLSSLELGDSALYFCASSIEGARNEKLFFGSGTQLSVL.

The V gene is TRBV27, the J gene TRBJ1-1, with no clear D. With 10 bases removed from V and 1 base from J, the gap between germline ends came to 13 bases. CDR1 and CDR2 (germline): MNHEY, SMNVEV (reference sequence). The CDR3 is made up of 13 amino acids. The CDR3 DNA is TGTGCCAACAAGGACTGGGAGAACACTGAAGCTTTCTTT. It translates to CANKDWENTEAFF.

This clone was detected only a few times. The rearrangement links TRBV10-3 to TRBJ1-2; TRBD1 matches at 10 bases. Germline V gives CDR1 ENHRY, CDR2 SYGVKD. The CDR3 runs to 14 residues. V gave up 3 bases and J gave up 4 bases; unmatched junction bases: 2. CDR3 DNA: TGTGCCATCAGTGAAGGACAGGGGGTCTATGGCTACACCTTC. Protein product: CAISEGQGVYGYTF.

This chain joins TRBV27 and TRBJ1-5, with D perhaps TRBD1 (5 bases). The CDR3 extends over 14 amino acids. V was shortened by 6 bases and J by 2 bases, with 11 bases between the two germline ends. The V gene's germline CDR1 is MNHEY and CDR2 SMNVEV (reference sequence). As DNA, the CDR3 is TGTGCCAGCAGCACGGGGGGAGGCAATCAGCCCCAGCATTTT. Its translation is CASSTGGGNQPQHF.

This sequence joins TRBV2 and TRBJ2-1; maybe TRBD2 (6 bases). The CDR3 covers 11 residues. CDR1 and CDR2 (germline): SNHLY, FYNNEI. Trimming took 8 bases from V and 7 from J, leaving 9 bases between them. The CDR3 protein is CASLRGNEQFF. CDR3 DNA: TGTGCCAGCCTTCGGGGGAATGAGCAGTTCTTC.

V is TRBV12-5 and J is TRBJ2-7; 10 bases match TRBD1. The CDR3 runs 15 residues. Per germline, CDR1 LGHNT and CDR2 FRNRAP. J lost 6 bases, V lost 5 bases, and 10 bases had no gene match. The CDR3 here is CASGPTPGTGAEQYF. The DNA of the CDR3 is TGTGCTAGTGGTCCGACTCCCGGGACAGGGGCCGAGCAGTACTTC.